This T cell receptor beta chain was captured by sequencing in a study of cytomegalovirus exposure and HLA in healthy donors (dated by TCRdb to 2017 to 2019). About the full investigation: According to an earlier analysis of several hundred of the donors, about 180 million T cells yielded 90 million to 140 million unique TCR beta sequences and 250 to 350 Gb of sequence data. An early release covering roughly 640 HLA-typed donors comprised roughly 300 gigabases of sequencing data and some 79 million unique TCR sequences. Among the roughly 410 genotyped donors, approximately 81% belonged to the genetic ancestry cluster associated with self-reported Caucasian donors. The aim of the study was to test whether cataloging public T cell receptors could identify signatures of past pathogen exposure. The T cell repertoires of 550 to 850 subjects were profiled by immunosequencing and related to cytomegalovirus serostatus. Along with the approximately 650-subject first cohort, a separate validation cohort of over a hundred different subjects was used. To predict cytomegalovirus infection status, the study brought together high-throughput TCR immunosequencing, statistical association of individual TCRs with disease status, and machine learning. In a later analysis, previously published TCR beta repertoires from roughly 710 donors were re-analyzed and high-resolution HLA genotyping was added so that TCR occurrence patterns could be studied. Rather than drawing on any new phenotypic data, the later analysis identified candidate immune exposures from TCR beta sequences and the way those sequences occurred across donors. To decide whether each TCR beta V gene segment behaved as functional or pseudogenic, an earlier analysis of some 540 of the donors relied on high-throughput TCR beta sequencing. Donor age, sex, ethnicity and CMV serostatus were collected together with the repertoire data. Genome-wide SNP genotypes for about 60% of the roughly 670 donors were used in a later genetic analysis, which treated that subset as a discovery cohort. All discovery cohort repertoires had been generated on a single sequencing platform. Class I and class II HLA loci were covered by the typing at four-digit resolution. The number of typed donors differed by locus: roughly 629-640 for A, B, C, DRB1 and DQB1; approximately 520 for DQA1; 606 for DPA1; and roughly 490 for DPB1. Four to six DR-DQ haplotypes were handled as single units for association and clustering, since linkage in the cohort was strong. On average, around 200,000 unique TCR beta nucleotide sequences were sequenced per donor among a few hundred genotyped donors of the cohort, with roughly 18% of those sequences being non-productive.

Study-wide findings and limitations: In a later analysis, several top co-occurrence clusters were reported to appear linked to parvovirus B19, influenza, CMV and Epstein-Barr virus. The authors suggested that the approach could potentially be extended to other disease states and immunological phenotypes. This cohort had only TCR beta chains sequenced, and the lack of alpha or paired-chain data limited which features could be detected. When HLA alleles, especially DR and DQ, strongly co-occurred, TCR associations were difficult to assign to individual alleles. Roughly uniform sequencing depth across donors was assumed in presence/absence analyses, although this assumption may not hold. A later genetic analysis associated a missense DCLRE1C variant with V-gene and J-gene trimming of TCR beta chains, and an independent cohort replicated the association. Broadly in line with IMGT annotations, most TCR beta V segments showed up in productive rearrangements about 87% or about 30% of the time in an earlier analysis of approximately 640 of the donors. Approximately 18 rarely observed V segments, including chromosome 9 orphons, were excluded from the earlier analysis of some 590 of the donors because counts were too low. According to a later genetic analysis, donors in an Asian-associated ancestry cluster had fewer N-insertions in productive TCRs than the approximately 610-donor mean. Some IMGT-functional V segments, including TRBV6-2 and TRBV6-3, could not be told apart with the 87-base-pair reads, so those segments were excluded. Because some donors lacked HLA typing at each locus, the association tests relied only on the typed subset. Linkage disequilibrium might explain the correlated functional status among segregating V segments, but an unknown experimental factor could not be excluded. Specific HLA alleles were associated with over 15,000 TCR beta sequences at a false discovery rate of 0.05 in a later analysis. A later analysis found that HLA-associated TCR beta chains were more clonally expanded and had lower generation probabilities than equally common non-associated chains. Most TCR sequences were seen in very few donors, while some public TCRs were found in many individuals. The classifier was reported to diagnose cytomegalovirus status with high specificity and sensitivity in both the original cohort and the validation cohort. A total of 150 or so TCR beta chains were listed by the study as associated with cytomegalovirus. CMV serostatus was the only immune exposure information available for the cohort. According to a later analysis, TCR association rates differed among HLA loci, with DRB1 alleles showing the most associated TCRs and HLA-C alleles showing the fewest. Three of the identified cytomegalovirus-associated TCR beta chains were confirmed in vitro to be specific for cytomegalovirus antigens. A further reported finding was that TCR beta sequences accurately predicted the HLA-A and HLA-B alleles for most subjects in the first cohort. Most CMV-associated TCR beta chains appeared to be HLA-restricted in a later analysis, and the HLA associations seemed to be driven largely by CMV exposure. A cluster of highly shared sequence variants was judged likely to be a technical artifact of the sequencing pipeline.

Including the terminal cysteine and phenylalanine, the CDR3 comprises 15 residues. Only the CDR3 DNA stays, 45 bases, in frame from base 1. The germline V gene (reference sequence) specifies LNHDA as CDR1 and SQIVND as CDR2. At the junction V is shortened by 5 bases and J by 3 bases; bases outside the gene matches: 8. Library generation was performed with the immunoSEQ multiplex PCR assay. A mixture of 60 forward primers for TCR Vbeta segments and 13 reverse primers for TCR Jbeta segments was used in the multiplex PCR. A multiplex PCR assay on genomic DNA amplified the CDR3 region of rearranged TCR beta genes. The amplified TCR beta libraries were sequenced on the Illumina HiSeq System as 87-base-pair reads. For the original study's pipeline: In a later analysis, 80 million or so unique TCR beta chains were counted across the approximately 670 repertoires, and roughly 10 million of these chains were shared by at least two donors. Raw reads were error-corrected and collapsed into unique sequences by a nearest-neighbor algorithm in which closely related sequences were merged to remove PCR and sequencing errors. V, D and J gene segments were assigned by aligning CDR3 sequences to IMGT reference sequences. For a sequence to be retained, a match of at least six nucleotides was required to both a V gene segment and a J gene segment. Rearrangements were classified as productive when the CDR3 lacked stop codons and remained in frame with V and J, and all other rearrangements were classified as non-productive. Following IMGT convention, CDR3 was defined as the stretch from the second conserved V-encoded cysteine up to the conserved J-encoded phenylalanine. In an earlier analysis of around 640 of the donors, sequences lacking an unambiguous match to a single V gene segment were excluded. In an earlier analysis of some 590 of the donors, V segments were called functional above 56.7% productive rearrangements and were called segregating when the between-donor standard deviation exceeded 5%. A statistical classification framework was built for diagnosing cytomegalovirus status from the catalog of TCR beta chain sequences. V and J gene assignment, in a later analysis, came from comparing TCR nucleotide sequences with IMGT/GENE-DB human TR gene sequences. A later analysis assigned CDR3 sequences and most-parsimonious VDJ recombination scenarios with the TCRdist pipeline. In a later analysis, each TCR beta chain was defined by its CDR3 amino acid sequence together with its V-gene family, and reads without a unique V-gene family were excluded. To address suspected cross-contamination and a sequencing artifact, a later analysis removed over 500 highly shared, low-generation-probability nucleotide sequences. A later analysis calculated a clonal expansion index for each public chain from normalized within-repertoire ranks of inferred template counts. A later analysis computed generation probabilities with a VDJ recombination model fitted to out-of-frame rearrangements, and checked the results against IGoR. A later analysis scored TCR-TCR, TCR-HLA and TCR-CMV co-occurrence with hypergeometric tests, applying a repertoire-size bias correction to TCR pairs. To estimate false discovery rates, a later analysis permuted the HLA or CMV assignments 20 times. A later analysis grouped co-occurring TCRs with DBSCAN, adding TCRdist sequence similarity when clustering within HLA-allele-positive subsets. Repertoires with fewer than 30,000 or more than 120,000 public chains were left out of co-occurrence clustering, as were five repertoires with anomalous nucleotide sharing. TCRdb stores this immuneACCESS table with in-frame sequences only. Part of the clones is absent; in the studies checked, under half of the shortfall reflects unresolved V genes, and no reason is known for the rest. Clonal size and the V and J genes are those of that table, whereas D and trimming came from the DNA. Across this sample there are some 130,000 clones, with about four fifths seen only once. The ten largest make up 4% to 5.5% of the sample.

A word on this clone: The antigen it recognizes is unknown. Base quality data are lacking; no much larger clone is found one base away.

In total, just over 650 healthy bone marrow donors made up the cohort. At the time of sampling, every cohort member was nominally healthy, though immune exposures that went unrecorded were likely present. CMV serostatus was positive for roughly 290 and negative for 352 of the 666 cohort members, and was not recorded for this donor. A peripheral blood sample was collected from each donor, and TCR beta sequencing was performed on peripheral blood mononuclear cells. The Qiagen DNeasy Blood Extraction Kit was used to extract genomic DNA from the blood cell samples. This TCR was sampled from a young man in good health. The sequence is built from TRBV19 and TRBJ1-1; the junction holds 8 bases that match TRBD1. Sequencing was done on a sample of PBMCs. The CDR3 region has the sequence CASSWGGRGHTEAFF. The DNA sequence follows: TGTGCCAGTAGTTGGGGGGGCAGGGGGCACACTGAAGCTTTCTTT.